This paragraph covers one T cell receptor beta chain sequence. The germline CDR1 and CDR2 sequences are SGHAT and FQNNGV. The CDR3 consists of 14 residues. V was trimmed by 5 bases and J by 5 bases, leaving 16 bases between them. This record belongs to a study of blood T cell repertoires in COVID-19. Whole-study context: Sites across the United States, Italy and Spain contributed samples from acute and convalescent COVID-19. From T cells, B-cell-depleted T cells, or PBMCs came the material, which was cDNA or gDNA.

Authors' methods: Nucleated cell number was recorded as an estimate derived from reference gene primer amplification. The table came from immunoSEQ multiplex PCR; TCRdb's copy has only in-frame clones and leaves some out. That table gives V, J and clone size, and the DNA gave D and trimming. The sample has 30,000 to 40,000 clones; just over 85% are singletons. Input material: peripheral blood. V usage is TRBV11-2 and J usage is TRBJ2-7; weak D call: TRBD1 (6 bases). This TCR was sampled from a human donor in a cohort sampled during active COVID-19. The DNA of the CDR3 is TGTGCCAGCAGCGAAGGGACATTCCCCAACGAGCAGTACTTC. Protein product: CASSEGTFPNEQYF.